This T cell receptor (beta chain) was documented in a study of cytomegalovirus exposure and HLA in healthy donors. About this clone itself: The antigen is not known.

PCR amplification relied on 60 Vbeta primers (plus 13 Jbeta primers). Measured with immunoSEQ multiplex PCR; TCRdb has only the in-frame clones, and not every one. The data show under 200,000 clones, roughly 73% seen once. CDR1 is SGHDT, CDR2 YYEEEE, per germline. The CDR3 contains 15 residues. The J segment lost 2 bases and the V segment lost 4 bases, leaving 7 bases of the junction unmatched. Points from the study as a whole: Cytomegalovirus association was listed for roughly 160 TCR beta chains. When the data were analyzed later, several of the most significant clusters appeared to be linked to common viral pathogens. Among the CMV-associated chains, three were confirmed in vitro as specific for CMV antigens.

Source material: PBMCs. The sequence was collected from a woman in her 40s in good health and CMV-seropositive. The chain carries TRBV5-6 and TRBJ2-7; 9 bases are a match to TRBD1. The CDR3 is CASSNPTGGAYEQYF. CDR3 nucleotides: TGTGCCAGCAGCAATCCGACAGGGGGGGCCTACGAGCAGTACTTC. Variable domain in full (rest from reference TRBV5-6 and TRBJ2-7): DAGVTQSPTHLIKTRGQQVTLRCSPKSGHDTVSWYQQALGQGPQFIFQYYEEEERQRGNFPDRFSGHQFPNYSSELNVNALLLGDSALYLCASSNPTGGAYEQYFGPGTRLTVT.